These 6 T cell receptor beta chains were sequenced from one sample in a study of blood T cell repertoires in COVID-19. The assay was immunoSEQ multiplex PCR, and TCRdb's table has in-frame clones only and misses some. The table shows approximately 100,000 clones, with 80% to 90% occurring only once. The sample comprised peripheral blood. These receptor sequences come from a human donor in a cohort sampled during active COVID-19.

CDR3 protein: CASSRRPPWDRGVSDTQYF. The DNA of the CDR3 is TGTGCCAGCAGCAGACGACCACCGTGGGACAGGGGAGTTTCAGATACGCAGTATTTT. The chain links TRBV7-8 to TRBJ2-3, with TRBD1 matching over 10 bases. Germline CDR1 is SGHVS and CDR2 is FQNEAQ. The V segment lost 5 bases and the J segment 4 bases; nucleotides outside the gene matches: 18. The CDR3 covers 19 residues.

This chain links TRBV18 with TRBJ1-6; 9 bases agree with TRBD1. The CDR3 is 16 residues long. The V and J ends lost 1 base and 7 bases, in that order; junction bases with no gene match: 5. The germline gives CDR1 KGHSH, CDR2 LQKENI. The CDR3 nucleotides read TGTGCCAGCTCACCACGGACAGGGGACATAAATTCACCCCTCCACTTT. Encoded protein: CASSPRTGDINSPLHF.

The chain is built from TRBV7-2 and TRBJ1-3, with TRBD1 identical over 10 bases. Germline trimming cut 2 bases from V and 4 bases from J; bases unmatched to any gene: 11. The germline CDR1 and CDR2 sequences are SGHTA and FQGNSA. This CDR3 spans 18 amino acids. Here the CDR3 DNA reads TGTGCCAGCAGCTTATTTCTCCCCGGACAGGGGGAGGGAAACACCATATATTTT. Translating it yields CASSLFLPGQGEGNTIYF.

DNA for the CDR3: TGTGCCAGCAGTTACTCGGGGACAGCCAGAAGTGGCTACACCTTC. Protein: CASSYSGTARSGYTF. This chain connects TRBV6-5 to TRBJ1-2, with 7 bases matching TRBD1. V shed 0 bases, J shed 7 bases, and the junction held 8 bases outside the gene matches. CDR3 length: 15 amino acids. Germline values: CDR1 MNHEY, CDR2 SVGAGI.

This clone came up a few times. The gene calls are TRBV7-9 and TRBJ2-1; TRBD2 agrees at 12 bases. With 3 bases clipped from V and 9 bases from J, the junction kept 12 bases outside the gene matches. Germline V lookup: CDR1 SEHNR, CDR2 FQNEAQ (reference sequence). The CDR3 length is 17 residues. The DNA for the CDR3 is TGTGCCAGCAGCTTTATTACTAGCGGGGGGCCCCAGGGTGAGCAGTTCTTC. Its protein is CASSFITSGGPQGEQFF.

V gene TRBV25-1 combines with J gene TRBJ2-5; D gene ambiguous. Germline V gene lookup returns CDR1 MGHDK and CDR2 SYGVNS. The CDR3 spans 14 residues. V was clipped by 1 base and J by 6 bases, with 12 bases between them. CDR3 protein: CASSESAATKTQYF. CDR3 nucleotide sequence: TGTGCCAGCAGTGAATCGGCGGCGACGAAGACCCAGTACTTC.